This T cell receptor beta chain was found in a study of shared clonotypes between healthy human individuals. Here immunoSEQ multiplex PCR was the method, and the copy in TCRdb shows in-frame clones only, minus some. Here the sample spans millions of clones, 90% to 95% being singletons. Germline assignment: CDR1 SGHRS and CDR2 YFSETQ. CDR3 length equals 16 residues. Unmatched junction bases numbered 9, after V lost 4 bases and J lost 3 bases. The sequencing input was naive CD4+ T cells sorted from blood. Sample subset: CD45RA+ positively selected. This TCR was recovered from a man younger than 35 in good health. The V gene is TRBV5-1, the J gene TRBJ1-2, with 10 positions matching TRBD1. The CDR3 loop is CASSPETGQGDYGYTF. The CDR3 DNA follows: TGCGCCAGCAGCCCTGAGACTGGACAGGGGGACTATGGCTACACCTTC. Drawing the rest from reference TRBV5-1 and TRBJ1-2, the complete variable domain is KAGVTQTPRYLIKTRGQQVTLSCSPISGHRSVSWYQQTPGQGLQFLFEYFSETQRNKGNFPGRFSGRQFSNSRSEMNVSTLELGDSALYLCASSPETGQGDYGYTFGSGTRLTVV.